The 9 T cell receptor beta chains below all came from one sample that was sequenced in a study of T-cell memory formation after mild COVID-19 (dated by TCRdb to about 2021). Preparation of the library involved 5' RACE. Sequenced using an Illumina NovaSeq 6000. TCRdb trimmed the raw reads at Q25, called clones with MiXCR and kept productive beta chains. Duplicate CDR3 protein sequences are folded into a single record with the most common DNA and genes. This sample comprises 150,000 or so distinct CDR3 sequences, 13% to 15% of them detected only once. Together, the top ten hold 13% to 15% of the sample. Sequenced material: PBMCs or a T cell subset sorted from them (not recorded which). The receptors derive from an adult woman who had mild COVID-19 (a few samples of this study predate the infection). The sample titles of this study are shuffled in the database, so cell type and time point are left out; the donor was told from shared clones.

This clonotype was counted ten times or more. The rearrangement links TRBV12-3 or TRBV12-4 to TRBJ2-5, with D unresolved. The CDR3 runs to 13 residues. V lost 7 bases and J 5 bases, leaving 14 bases between the germline ends. The CDR3 region has the DNA TGTGCCAGCATCCGGCTTCCGGAGGAGACCCAGTACTTC. It specifies CASIRLPEETQYF.

This clonotype is medium-sized by share. This chain uses TRBV12-3 or TRBV12-4 with TRBJ2-7; unclear D gene. The CDR3 runs to 13 residues. V was clipped by 3 bases and J by 2 bases, with 8 bases between them. The CDR3 loop reads CASSFGPTYEQYF. CDR3 in DNA: TGTGCCAGCAGTTTTGGTCCCACCTACGAGCAGTACTTC.

This clonotype was seen a handful of times. The chain employs TRBV20-1 and TRBJ2-1, with 9 nucleotides matching TRBD2. V dropped 5 bases and J dropped 8; count of bases not matched to a gene: 13. Germline CDR1 and CDR2: DFQATT and SNEGSKA (reference sequence). The CDR3 has 15 amino acids. Written as DNA, the CDR3 is TGCAGTGCTCCGCTTGTACTGGCGGGAGGGGATGAGCAGTTCTTC. It specifies CSAPLVLAGGDEQFF.

The V call is TRBV5-1, the J call TRBJ1-1; no clear D. The CDR3 is 16 residues long. V lost 0 bases, J lost 3 bases, and 15 bases lay in between. Germline lookup yields CDR1 SGHRS and CDR2 YFSETQ. In DNA, the CDR3 is TGCGCCAGCAGCTTGGGGGCCGTGAGCGGGTACACTGAAGCTTTCTTT. Its protein is CASSLGAVSGYTEAFF.

This clonotype was detected a few times. This rearrangement joins TRBV11-2 to TRBJ2-5; D is undetermined. This CDR3 spans 12 amino acids. The germline V gene has CDR1 SGHAT and CDR2 FQNNGV. V was clipped by 5 bases and J by 0 bases, with 4 bases between them. CDR3 in amino acids: CASSKYQETQYF. The CDR3 DNA sequence: TGTGCCAGCAGCAAGTACCAAGAGACCCAGTACTTC.

This clonotype has a handful of counts. The chain employs TRBV19 and TRBJ2-3; D possibly corresponds to TRBD1 (6 bases). Between the trimmed V and J ends, which lost 6 bases and 3 bases, there was a span of 16 bases. CDR1 and CDR2 (germline): LNHDA, SQIVND (reference sequence). The CDR3 length is 15 residues. The CDR3 nucleotides are TGTGCCAGTAGCCAACAGGGTACCCGGACAGATACGCAGTATTTT. Translating gives CASSQQGTRTDTQYF.

In this sample, this clonotype turned up many times. The chain links TRBV7-9 to TRBJ2-7; possibly TRBD2 for D (5 bases). CDR3 size: 13 residues. From germline, CDR1 is SEHNR and CDR2 FQNEAQ (reference sequence). V shed 1 base and J shed 6 bases, with 10 bases lying between them. CDR3 coding DNA: TGTGCCAGCAGCTTAGACATGAGCGGCGAGCAGTACTTC. Its protein product is CASSLDMSGEQYF.

This clonotype was observed a handful of times. V gene TRBV6-5 combines with J gene TRBJ1-2; perhaps TRBD1 as D (5 bases). Per germline, CDR1 MNHEY and CDR2 SVGAGI. Trimming pared 4 bases from V and 2 bases from J, leaving 11 bases between. The CDR3 is 14 residues long. CDR3 sequence (DNA): TGTGCCAGCAGTTCGTCGACAGCGAACTATGGCTACACCTTC. This gives the protein CASSSSTANYGYTF.

The gene calls are TRBV7-8 and TRBJ2-7; the D is unclear. The CDR3 is 14 amino acids. Germline V gene data show CDR1 as SGHVS and CDR2 as FQNEAQ. V lost 4 bases, J lost 5 bases, and 15 bases lay in between. The DNA for the CDR3 is TGTGCCAGCAGCTCCGGAGCGAGCTGGCACGAGCAGTACTTC. This translates into CASSSGASWHEQYF.